A selection of T cell receptor beta chains follows, all from one sample in a study of shared clonotypes between healthy human individuals. Sequencing was performed with immunoSEQ multiplex PCR; in TCRdb, only in-frame clones are kept and a portion is missing. Among approximately 2,000,000 clones listed, around 93% were seen once. The material sequenced was naive CD8+ T cells from PBMCs. The receptors were gathered from a man aged 18-30 years in good health. Some clones in this sample may be carry-over from other donors' samples. Each CDR3 is given with its conserved first and last residue. The order of the fields is V gene, D gene, clone size, J gene, CDR3 DNA, CDR3 protein. D genes are given only for firm matches. Rows may omit the clone size; those that give it use once, few, many or a size class.

v_call: TRBV28; d_call: -; clone_size: -; j_call: TRBJ1-2; cdr3_nt: TGTGCCACCAAGAGCGACAGACATGGGATGTGGGGCTACACCTTC; cdr3_aa: CATKSDRHGMWGYTF
v_call: TRBV9; d_call: -; clone_size: once; j_call: TRBJ1-1; cdr3_nt: TGTGCCAGCAGCGTAGGGGTGTTCACTGAAGCTTTCTTT; cdr3_aa: CASSVGVFTEAFF
v_call: TRBV2; d_call: -; clone_size: -; j_call: TRBJ2-7; cdr3_nt: TGTGCCAGCAGTGAAGCAGGGAAATACGAGCAGTACTTC; cdr3_aa: CASSEAGKYEQYF
v_call: TRBV7-9; d_call: -; clone_size: once; j_call: TRBJ2-1; cdr3_nt: TGTGCCAGCAGCTTAGTAGCGGACTCCTACAATGAGCAGTTCTTC; cdr3_aa: CASSLVADSYNEQFF
v_call: TRBV4-1; d_call: TRBD2; clone_size: once; j_call: TRBJ2-7; cdr3_nt: TGCGCCAGCAGCCAACGGAGCGGGGAGTCCTACGAGCAGTACTTC; cdr3_aa: CASSQRSGESYEQYF
v_call: TRBV7-8; d_call: TRBD1; clone_size: -; j_call: TRBJ2-7; cdr3_nt: TGTGCCAGCAGCTTGGGAGTCAGGGTCACAGGGGCATACGAGCAGTACTTC; cdr3_aa: CASSLGVRVTGAYEQYF
v_call: TRBV5-4; d_call: -; clone_size: once; j_call: TRBJ2-5; cdr3_nt: TGTGCCAGCTGGGAGACAAAAGAGACCCAGTACTTC; cdr3_aa: CASWETKETQYF
v_call: TRBV18; d_call: -; clone_size: -; j_call: TRBJ2-7; cdr3_nt: TGTGCCAGCTCACCAGGGCGGACCTACGAGCAGTACTTC; cdr3_aa: CASSPGRTYEQYF
v_call: TRBV9; d_call: TRBD1; clone_size: -; j_call: TRBJ2-1; cdr3_nt: TGTGCCAGCAGCTACCGACAGGGAAGGATAGATGAGCAGTTCTTC; cdr3_aa: CASSYRQGRIDEQFF
v_call: TRBV28; d_call: -; clone_size: -; j_call: TRBJ2-1; cdr3_nt: TGTGCCAGCAGTGCTACGAAGGCGGGTGAGCAGTTCTTC; cdr3_aa: CASSATKAGEQFF
v_call: TRBV7-9; d_call: TRBD2; clone_size: -; j_call: TRBJ2-1; cdr3_nt: TGTGCCAGCACCCTTCCACTAGCGGGAGGGCCGTATGAGCAGTTCTTC; cdr3_aa: CASTLPLAGGPYEQFF
v_call: TRBV28; d_call: -; clone_size: -; j_call: TRBJ1-5; cdr3_nt: TGTGCCAGCAGGCAGGCTGAGGTTTGGAGTCAGCCCCAGCATTTT; cdr3_aa: CASRQAEVWSQPQHF
v_call: TRBV2; d_call: -; clone_size: -; j_call: TRBJ2-7; cdr3_nt: TGTGCCAGCAGTGGTCCCATCTACGAGCAGTACTTC; cdr3_aa: CASSGPIYEQYF
v_call: TRBV7-9; d_call: -; clone_size: -; j_call: TRBJ2-1; cdr3_nt: TGTGCCAGCAGCTTTGGGGGTCGGAATGAGCAGTTCTTC; cdr3_aa: CASSFGGRNEQFF
v_call: TRBV7-9; d_call: -; clone_size: -; j_call: TRBJ2-7; cdr3_nt: TGTGCCAGCAGCTTAGCAGGGGAGGGGGCATCTTACGAGCAGTACTTC; cdr3_aa: CASSLAGEGASYEQYF
v_call: TRBV29-1; d_call: TRBD2; clone_size: -; j_call: TRBJ2-1; cdr3_nt: TGCAGCGTCAGACTAGCGGTATACAATGAGCAGTTCTTC; cdr3_aa: CSVRLAVYNEQFF
v_call: TRBV19; d_call: -; clone_size: -; j_call: TRBJ2-7; cdr3_nt: TGTGCCAGTAGTATAGCTCCGCGCTACGAGCAGTACTTC; cdr3_aa: CASSIAPRYEQYF
v_call: TRBV9; d_call: -; clone_size: -; j_call: TRBJ1-2; cdr3_nt: TGTGCCAGCAGCGTAGGGGACGGGTCTAACTATGGCTACACCTTC; cdr3_aa: CASSVGDGSNYGYTF
v_call: TRBV15; d_call: TRBD1; clone_size: -; j_call: TRBJ2-1; cdr3_nt: TGTGCCACCAGCAGTCCAAGCTCCGGGACAGGCAATGAGCAGTTCTTC; cdr3_aa: CATSSPSSGTGNEQFF
v_call: TRBV7-9; d_call: -; clone_size: -; j_call: TRBJ1-4; cdr3_nt: TGTGCCAGCAGCCCACCTCGAATGGGGCCGGCGGGTGGAAAACTGTTTTTT; cdr3_aa: CASSPPRMGPAGGKLFF
v_call: TRBV19; d_call: -; clone_size: -; j_call: TRBJ1-5; cdr3_nt: TGTGCCAGTAGTAGGCAGATCCTCTTAGGTAGCAATCAGCCCCAGCATTTT; cdr3_aa: CASSRQILLGSNQPQHF
v_call: TRBV27; d_call: TRBD2; clone_size: -; j_call: TRBJ2-7; cdr3_nt: TGTGCCAGCAGTTTGGGAGGGGCATTCTACGAGCAGTACTTC; cdr3_aa: CASSLGGAFYEQYF
v_call: TRBV11-2; d_call: -; clone_size: -; j_call: TRBJ1-1; cdr3_nt: TGTGCCAGCAGCTTAGACGGCGTCAGCCTGAACACTGAAGCTTTCTTT; cdr3_aa: CASSLDGVSLNTEAFF
v_call: TRBV30; d_call: -; clone_size: -; j_call: TRBJ2-1; cdr3_nt: TGTGCCTGGAGTGCCGAAGTATTCCATGAGTGGCAGTTCTTC; cdr3_aa: CAWSAEVFHEWQFF